Detailed here is one T cell receptor beta chain. Libraries were prepared by immunoSEQ multiplex PCR; TCRdb keeps only in-frame clonotypes and omits some of them. The sample contains 230,000 or so clones, 80% to 85% of which appear only once. The entry originates in a study of blood T cell repertoires in COVID-19. Trimming removed 2 bases at V and 6 bases at J, with 12 bases between. The CDR3 sequence is 14 residues long. From germline, CDR1 is SGHRS and CDR2 YFSETQ. This clonotype was sampled from a man aged 50 to 60 with active or convalescent COVID-19. The gene calls are TRBV5-1 and TRBJ2-1; a possible D gene is TRBD1 (5 bases). The specimen sequenced was peripheral blood. The CDR3 is CASSFLPGSNEQFF. The DNA for the CDR3 is TGCGCCAGCAGCTTCCTTCCAGGGTCCAATGAGCAGTTCTTC.